This T cell receptor beta chain was recovered during a study of T cells in Graves' hyperthyroidism and ophthalmopathy. Points from the study as a whole: The model forecast ophthalmopathy, anticipating it by a median around 6.9 months before onset.

Diagnosis of hyperthyroidism was new in patients aged 18 to 65, and its duration was under 2 months. Exclusion of patients followed from uncontrolled infection, other autoimmune disease, pregnancy or lactation. The authors obtained PBMCs from over 8 ml of fresh peripheral blood. With respect to this clonotype: Its antigen is as yet unknown.

Amplification targeted TCR beta CDR3 regions from RNA transcripts. Carried out on the TCR CDR3, a first-round RT-PCR used the HTBI primer set. TCRdb recomputed calls from the multiplex PCR reads with MiXCR, one row per CDR3 protein. Of about 400,000 distinct CDR3 sequences in the sample, 20% to 30% were seen once. With 2 bases removed from V and 1 base from J, the gap between germline ends came to 8 bases. The CDR3 sequence is 14 residues long. Per the germline V gene, CDR1 is SGHVS and CDR2 is FQNEAQ. This TCR derives from a man in his fifties with Graves' hyperthyroidism. The sequenced sample consisted of blood. This rearrangement joins TRBV7-8 to TRBJ1-1; D is unresolved. CDR3 coding DNA: TGTGCCAGCAGCTTACAGGAGAAGAACACTGAAGCTTTCTTT. Translating gives CASSLQEKNTEAFF.